The present entry profiles one T cell receptor beta chain with its context. The record originates from a study of T-cell memory formation after mild COVID-19. Overall study context: TCR clusters were largely donor specific.

The CDR3 has 13 amino acids. V lost 4 bases and J 2 bases, leaving 9 bases between the germline ends. Germline CDR1 SGHVS, CDR2 FNYEAQ. TCR alpha and TCR beta cDNA libraries with sample barcodes and UMIs came from 5'RACE using constant-segment primers. Using its own MiXCR run on the 5' RACE reads, TCRdb lists one record per CDR3 protein. The profile shows over 120,000 distinct CDR3 sequences, roughly 24% of them singletons. The specimen sequenced was PBMCs or a T cell subset sorted from them (not recorded which). The V call is TRBV7-6, the J call TRBJ2-7; perhaps TRBD1 as D (6 bases). The sequence came from an adult woman who had mild COVID-19 (a few samples of this study predate the infection). Cell type and time point are not known. The CDR3 region has the DNA TGTGCCAGCAGCTCTGGACAGCCCTACGAGCAGTACTTC. Translating it yields CASSSGQPYEQYF.